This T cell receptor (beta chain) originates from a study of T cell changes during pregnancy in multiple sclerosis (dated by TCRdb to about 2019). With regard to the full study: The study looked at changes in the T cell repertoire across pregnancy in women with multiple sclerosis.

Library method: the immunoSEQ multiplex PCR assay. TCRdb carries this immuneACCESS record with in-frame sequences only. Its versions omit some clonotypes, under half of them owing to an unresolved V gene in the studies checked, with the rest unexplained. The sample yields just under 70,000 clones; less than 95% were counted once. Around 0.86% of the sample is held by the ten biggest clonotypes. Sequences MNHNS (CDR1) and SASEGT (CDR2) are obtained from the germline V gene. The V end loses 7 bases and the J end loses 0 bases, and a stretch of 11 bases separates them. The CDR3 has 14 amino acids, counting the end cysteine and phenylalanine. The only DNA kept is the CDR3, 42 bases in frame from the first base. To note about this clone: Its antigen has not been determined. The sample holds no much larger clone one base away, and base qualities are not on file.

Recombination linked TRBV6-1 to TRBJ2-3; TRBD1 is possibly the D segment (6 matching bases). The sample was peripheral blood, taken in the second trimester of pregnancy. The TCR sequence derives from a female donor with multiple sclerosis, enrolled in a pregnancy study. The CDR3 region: CASTRGLSTDTQYF. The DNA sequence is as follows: TGTGCCAGCACCAGGGGCTTAAGCACAGATACGCAGTATTTT.